This TCR beta chain was observed in a study of blood T cells in healthy people across ages. For the study at large: About one barcoded beta molecule per two T cells was the capture yield of template switching. Study-level findings and limits: Higher naive T cell percentage went strongly together with higher TCR beta diversity.

A sample-barcoded 5' primer and a J-beta primer mix were used in a second PCR of roughly 7 to 12 cycles. TCRdb redid the calling of the 5' RACE reads with MiXCR, one entry per CDR3 protein. This sample has about a million distinct CDR3 sequences, with roughly 51% found just once. A remark on this clonotype: Its antigen is not identified.

The CDR3 loop spans 13 amino acids. Germline V gives CDR1 MDHEN, CDR2 SYDVKM. The clonotype originates from a woman between 55 and 75 years old in good health. The sequenced material came from blood. This chain connects TRBV28 to TRBJ2-5; D remains ambiguous. The J call may be wrong; the DNA end is better matched by TRBJ2-7. Here the CDR3 DNA reads TGTGCCAGCAGCACACCATTTTTAGGCGAGCAGTACTTC. As protein: CASSTPFLGEQYF.